Included here is one T cell receptor beta chain sequence, with context. This clonotype occurred once. No antigen is known for it. No per-base quality is available; no much larger clone lies one base away. One read amounts to weak evidence. This record belongs to a study of molecular identifiers for immune sequencing clone quantification listed by TCRdb under 2018. The study in broad terms: For a replicate experiment, RNA from approximately 20,000 or 100,000 naive CD8 T cells was divided into five aliquots, of which four were sequenced. This methods study benchmarked molecular-identifier clustering-based TCR repertoire sequencing (MIDCIRS) and TCR RNA copy counting, using CD8 T cells to do so. General study outcomes and caveats: Even against a background of around 900,000 naive CD8 T cells, spiked-in Jurkat TCR RNA amounting to a single cell's worth was reported to be detectable. Spiked-in Jurkat TCR RNA (about 10 copies' worth), which is not part of the donor repertoire, was contained in the naive libraries. The sizes of highly expanded clones could end up underestimated when identical TCR molecules share a barcode. In CMV-specific effector cells, clones with more than 20 RNA copies accounted for over 98% of molecules, whereas in naive cells such clones accounted for under 1%. Without barcode sub-clustering, chimeric consensus sequences inflated TCR diversity; chimeras reached as high as 47%. Modeling indicated around 3.2 TCR RNA copies recovered per cell, compared with around 10 by digital PCR, which implies a capture efficiency of around 29%.

Libraries of naive CD8 T cells were built from approximately 20,000 to 980,000 sorted cells, with 10%, 30% or 50% of the purified RNA used. On a BD FACSAria II, naive CD8 T cells were FACS-sorted as CD8+CD4-CCR7+CD45RA+ and collected into RLT Plus buffer. To test detection sensitivity, Jurkat RNA equivalent to roughly nine TCR copies was spiked into samples of roughly 18,000-1,000,000 naive CD8 T cells. Enrichment of CD8 T cells was done with RosetteSep CD8+ T Cell Enrichment Cocktail plus Ficoll-Paque, and ACK red cell lysis came afterward. To prepare the library, PCR was applied. TCRdb names NextSeq 500 as the instrument used. Bulk TCR libraries were made following a previously described method, with the TCR primers given in Table S5. Total RNA was purified with the Qiagen AllPrep DNA/RNA kit. Before analysis, reads from multiple sequencing runs of one library were combined. As for the authors' bioinformatics: Reads were retained only if the reads had an exact TCR constant sequence, and the retained reads were trimmed to 150 nt and grouped according to their 12-nt molecular barcodes. Within each barcode group, reads were sub-clustered at a 15% Levenshtein threshold, and quality-weighted consensus sequences were built per RNA molecule. Non-functional sequences were removed, as were lower-count sequences one edit away from another. Based on fitting two negative binomial distributions, any barcode sub-cluster with under 20% of the maximum read count was discarded. Through fastp at Q25 and MiXCR, TCRdb rebuilt clones from the public reads, retaining in-frame beta chains. Identical CDR3 protein sequences are pooled into one entry, listed with their most common genes and DNA. The V and J calls were not made by the authors but by TCRdb's processing. The sample profile shows approximately 500,000 distinct CDR3 sequences; about 25% of them were found once. The ten largest make up just over 0.75% of the sample.

The sequencing input was naive CD8+ T cells from blood, with Jurkat cell RNA spiked in. What this sample's cell subset or site label stands for: FACS-sorted CD8+CD4-CCR7+CD45RA+ naive T cells. This clonotype was obtained from a human donor in good health. Some libraries in this study had Jurkat cell RNA spiked in.

The CDR3 here reads CASSIGWGQLHNQPQHF. The DNA sequence is as follows: TGTGCCAGCAGCATCGGCTGGGGACAGCTTCACAATCAGCCCCAGCATTTT. The sequence joins TRBV21-1 to TRBJ1-5; the table's D call of TRBD1 was not tested on the DNA. TRBV21-1 is deemed a pseudogene. From cysteine to phenylalanine, the CDR3 is 17 amino acids long. The CDR3 DNA has 51 bases and is translated from base 1.